This is a list of T cell receptor beta chains from one sample in a study of blood T cell repertoires in COVID-19. Clones were sequenced by immunoSEQ multiplex PCR, and TCRdb holds only the in-frame ones, with some missing. The repertoire holds more than 85,000 clones, with about 81% as singletons. The source material was peripheral blood. These receptors were taken from a man aged 80 or over with acute or convalescent COVID-19. Each CDR3 is given with its conserved first and last residue. The order of the fields is clone size, V gene, J gene, D gene, CDR3 protein. The D gene is left open where the match is weak. A row's size may be missing; if present it is once, few, many or a size class.

-	TRBV6-5	TRBJ2-5	-	CASSPIRGGETQYF
few	TRBV27	TRBJ2-3	-	CASSPGSGSSTDTQYF
few	TRBV3-1/TRBV3-2	TRBJ1-5	TRBD1	CASSQGGQGGRPQHF
-	TRBV6-5	TRBJ2-5	TRBD2	CASSLSGRAKETQYF
-	TRBV11-3	TRBJ1-6	-	CASSSDIDSPLHF
few	TRBV2	TRBJ1-4	-	CASIRGALLNEKLFF
-	TRBV9	TRBJ1-3	TRBD1	CASSLTGGRGNTIYF
-	TRBV6-2/TRBV6-3	TRBJ1-4	-	CASSSRGATNEKLFF
-	TRBV7-9	TRBJ1-5	TRBD1	CASSLGQTSNQPQHF
-	TRBV3-1/TRBV3-2	TRBJ2-7	TRBD1	CASSGTGRRYEQYF
once	TRBV6-1	TRBJ2-7	TRBD1	CASSEGGQIPYEQYF
-	TRBV7-5	TRBJ2-1	-	CARSLARTSPLQEQFF
few	TRBV7-2	TRBJ2-1	TRBD2	CASFQRSGVDEQFF
-	TRBV19	TRBJ1-4	-	CASSTTTATNEKLFF
-	TRBV2	TRBJ1-4	-	CASRVQVATNEKLFF
-	TRBV6-5	TRBJ1-1	-	CASSSGTLEAFF
-	TRBV5-1	TRBJ1-1	-	CASSLDGRGYTEAFF
-	TRBV29-1	TRBJ2-7	TRBD2	CSVVAGGPYEQYF
-	TRBV7-2	TRBJ2-1	TRBD2	CASSPQAGGLNEQFF
-	TRBV28	TRBJ1-2	-	CAYREARRGYTF
-	TRBV5-1	TRBJ2-2	-	CARLYPQELRGELFF
-	TRBV30	TRBJ1-2	TRBD1	CAWADRPNYGYTF
-	TRBV7-8	TRBJ2-1	-	CASAKYTNNEQFF
-	TRBV19	TRBJ2-1	TRBD2	CASSSPPSGYNEQFF
-	TRBV3-1/TRBV3-2	TRBJ1-5	TRBD1	CASSPSLDRAQPQHF
-	TRBV5-1	TRBJ2-6	-	CASSLEGSGANVLTF
-	TRBV11-2	TRBJ1-2	TRBD1	CASIPDRLNYGYTF
-	TRBV4-3	TRBJ2-7	-	CASSRSLGAYEQYF
few	TRBV25-1	TRBJ2-1	TRBD2	CASSDGKASGSYNEQFF
-	TRBV3-1/TRBV3-2	TRBJ1-3	-	CASSEGPSGNTIYF
-	TRBV5-4	TRBJ1-4	-	CASRWQGNEKLFF
-	TRBV5-1	TRBJ2-5	TRBD1	CASSLAGQGQETQYF
-	TRBV19	TRBJ1-1	-	CASSMGGGYTEAFF
few	TRBV14	TRBJ1-5	-	CASSQQESQPQHF
-	TRBV5-1	TRBJ2-7	TRBD1	CASSTTGVEQYF
-	TRBV19	TRBJ2-1	-	CASKEGNEQFF
once	TRBV19	TRBJ2-2	TRBD2	CASRSAGSNTGELFF
few	TRBV18	TRBJ1-4	TRBD1	CASSPQTGRVHEKLFF
few	TRBV5-4	TRBJ1-1	TRBD1	CASSLAQGAGTEAFF
-	TRBV4-3	TRBJ2-3	TRBD2	CASSQLAGEGDTQYF